The next 20 T cell receptor beta chains were all read from a single sample in a study of cytomegalovirus exposure and HLA in healthy donors. Libraries were prepared by immunoSEQ multiplex PCR; TCRdb keeps only in-frame clonotypes and omits some of them. The sample yields about 250,000 clones, 87% seen once. The sample consisted of PBMCs. The receptor source for this set is a man aged 18-30 years in good health and CMV-seronegative.

V and J are TRBV6-6 and TRBJ1-3, with D perhaps TRBD1 (6 bases). CDR3 size: 15 residues. The V end lost 0 bases, the J end lost 4 bases, and 10 bases lay between the germline ends. Germline loops: CDR1 MNHNY, CDR2 SVGAGI (reference sequence). The CDR3 DNA sequence: TGTGCCAGCAGTTACTCGCAGGGGTCGGGAAACACCATATATTTT. Its protein product is CASSYSQGSGNTIYF.

The genes are TRBV28 and TRBJ2-7; 11 positions match TRBD2. Germline V gene data show CDR1 as MDHEN and CDR2 as SYDVKM. V lost 5 bases, J lost 3 bases, and 6 bases stayed unmatched. This CDR3 has 15 residues. CDR3 amino acids: CASSLTSGSLYEQYF. The CDR3 DNA follows: TGTGCCAGCAGTCTCACTAGCGGGAGTCTCTACGAGCAGTACTTC.

The chain has TRBV7-8 and TRBJ2-7; TRBD2 aligns across 7 bases. The CDR3 runs to 14 residues. Germline CDR1 SGHVS, CDR2 FQNEAQ. V lost 1 base and J lost 4; bases outside the gene matches: 4. The CDR3 DNA sequence: TGTGCCAGCAGCTTAGGGGCTAGCGGTTACGAGCAGTACTTC. It specifies CASSLGASGYEQYF.

The genes are TRBV6-1 and TRBJ2-6; TRBD1 might be the D (6 bases). Germline CDR1 is MNHNS and CDR2 is SASEGT. This CDR3 spans 17 amino acids. V was clipped by 4 bases and J by 3 bases, with 16 bases between them. CDR3 DNA: TGTGCCAGCAGTGCCTACTACAGGGCTAGTGGGGCCAACGTCCTGACTTTC. Translation: CASSAYYRASGANVLTF.

This chain joins TRBV5-1 and TRBJ2-7, with D unresolved. Germline loops: CDR1 SGHRS, CDR2 YFSETQ. The CDR3 contains 15 residues. The V and J ends lost 0 bases and 5 bases respectively, with 15 bases between them. The CDR3 DNA reads as TGCGCCAGCAGCTTGGGTTCAGAGAGGTGGCACGAGCAGTACTTC. Translating it yields CASSLGSERWHEQYF.

This rearrangement joins TRBV14 to TRBJ2-2; 8 nucleotides align to TRBD1. The V segment lost 4 bases and the J segment 1 base; nucleotides outside the gene matches: 14. The CDR3 loop spans 19 amino acids. Germline V lookup: CDR1 SGHDN, CDR2 FVKESK. Written as DNA, the CDR3 is TGTGCCAGCAGCCTGAACAAACAGGGGGTTGCTCGGAACACCGGGGAGCTGTTTTTT. It is translated as CASSLNKQGVARNTGELFF.

The rearrangement uses TRBV19 and TRBJ2-7, with TRBD1 identical over 7 bases. CDR1 is LNHDA, CDR2 SQIVND, per germline (reference sequence). V lost 2 bases and J lost 6; bases outside the gene matches: 10. CDR3 length equals 15 residues. The CDR3 DNA is TGTGCCAGTAGTATATCTTTGGACAGGTCAGGCGAGCAGTACTTC. Translation gives CASSISLDRSGEQYF.

The chain has TRBV27 and TRBJ2-7, with D perhaps TRBD1 (7 bases). With 2 bases removed from V and 2 bases from J, the gap between germline ends came to 13 bases. Germline lookup yields CDR1 MNHEY and CDR2 SMNVEV (reference sequence). The CDR3 runs to 15 residues. The CDR3 DNA sequence: TGTGCCAGCAGTTTAGGCGGGACAGAGGCCTACGAGCAGTACTTC. Translating gives CASSLGGTEAYEQYF.

This clone was detected only once. The chain links TRBV6-5 to TRBJ1-6; the D gene is possibly TRBD1 (6 bases). Germline V gene data show CDR1 as MNHEY and CDR2 as SVGAGI. Trimming stripped 7 bases from V and 14 bases from J, with 24 bases between. The CDR3 is 15 amino acids. CDR3 nucleotide sequence: TGTGCCAGCACCCTACGGGGGGGCCCTCCATGGACCCTCCACTTT. Translation gives CASTLRGGPPWTLHF.

V and J are TRBV29-1 and TRBJ2-3; TRBD2 aligns across 10 bases. Per germline, CDR1 SQVTM and CDR2 ANQGSEA. CDR3 size: 16 residues. Trimming took 4 bases from V and 4 from J; bases not matched to a gene: 11. The CDR3 sequence is CSVAGISGRLADTQYF. CDR3 DNA: TGCAGCGTTGCTGGGATTAGCGGGAGGTTGGCAGATACGCAGTATTTT.

This chain uses TRBV10-1 with TRBJ2-5, with a weak D call TRBD2 (6 bases). CDR1 and CDR2 (germline): WNHNN, SYGVQD (reference sequence). The germline V and J ends were trimmed by 0 bases and 2 bases, with 10 bases remaining between them. The CDR3 totals 15 residues. CDR3 DNA sequence: TGCGCCAGCAGTGAGTCGGACGGGAGTCAAGAGACCCAGTACTTC. Its translation: CASSESDGSQETQYF.

The chain recombines TRBV6-5 with TRBJ1-1; TRBD1 aligns across 8 bases. Germline CDR1 MNHEY, CDR2 SVGAGI. J was trimmed by 9 bases and V by 7 bases; bases with no gene match: 10. The CDR3 runs 13 residues. The CDR3 spells CASIFTGTGKAFF. The CDR3 nucleotides read TGTGCCAGCATCTTCACCGGGACAGGAAAAGCTTTCTTT.

This chain uses TRBV15 with TRBJ2-3; TRBD1 might be the D (5 bases). Between the trimmed V and J ends, which lost 4 bases and 1 base, there was a span of 6 bases. This CDR3 region has 13 residues. CDR1 is LNHNV and CDR2 is YYDKDF in the germline V gene (reference sequence). As DNA, the CDR3 is TGTGCCACCAGCACCAGGGGCACAGATACGCAGTATTTT. Amino acids: CATSTRGTDTQYF.

This clone has just a few counts. This chain links TRBV7-2 with TRBJ2-2; 8 bases are a match to TRBD2. Trimming removed 2 bases from V and 1 base from J; junction bases left unmatched: 0. CDR1 SGHTA and CDR2 FQGNSA come from the germline V gene. The CDR3 runs 15 residues. The chain's CDR3 is CASSLTSGNTGELFF. Here the CDR3 DNA reads TGTGCCAGCAGCTTAACTAGCGGGAACACCGGGGAGCTGTTTTTT.

The gene calls are TRBV19 and TRBJ2-7, with 9 bases matching TRBD2. Germline V gene lookup returns CDR1 LNHDA and CDR2 SQIVND (reference sequence). The CDR3 extends over 14 amino acids. V was clipped by 5 bases and J by 2 bases; unmatched bases: 4. The CDR3 DNA sequence: TGTGCCAGTAGTGTGGCTAGCGGGACCTACGAGCAGTACTTC. Residues: CASSVASGTYEQYF. The complete variable domain, with remaining parts taken from reference TRBV19 and TRBJ2-7, reads DGGITQSPKYLFRKEGQNVTLSCEQNLNHDAMYWYRQDPGQGLRLIYYSQIVNDFQKGDIAEGYSVSREKKESFPLTVTSAQKNPTAFYLCASSVASGTYEQYFGPGTRLTVT.

The V and J genes are TRBV9 and TRBJ2-1; a possible D gene is TRBD2 (6 bases). The CDR3 is 13 residues long. V was cut by 5 bases and J by 9 bases, with 15 bases left in between. CDR1 and CDR2 from the germline V gene are SGDLS and YYNGEE. CDR3 DNA sequence: TGTGCCAGCAGTTACAGCGGGCCGGCTGAGCAGTTCTTC. Its protein product is CASSYSGPAEQFF.

This rearrangement joins TRBV27 to TRBJ2-1, with D hard to call. CDR3 length equals 16 residues. The germline CDR1 and CDR2 sequences are MNHEY and SMNVEV (reference sequence). V lost 5 bases to trimming and J lost 0 bases, with 14 bases between them. This CDR3 reads CASSRLLLSSYNEQFF. Here the CDR3 DNA reads TGTGCCAGCAGTCGCCTTCTACTGAGCTCCTACAATGAGCAGTTCTTC.

V usage is TRBV19 and J usage is TRBJ1-6; D ambiguous. CDR1 is LNHDA, CDR2 SQIVND, per germline (reference sequence). V was cut by 5 bases and J by 7 bases, with 9 bases left in between. There are 13 residues in the CDR3. The CDR3 DNA reads as TGTGCCAGTAGTCGTCAGGAAAATTCACCCCTCCACTTT. As protein: CASSRQENSPLHF.

The chain links TRBV27 to TRBJ2-7, with 7 bases fitting TRBD1. In germline, CDR1 is MNHEY, CDR2 SMNVEV (reference sequence). Losses at the gene ends were 5 bases for V and 5 bases for J; bases not matched to a gene: 12. This CDR3 spans 15 amino acids. The CDR3 DNA reads as TGTGCCAGCAGTCTAAACCAGGGGGTTAACCACGAGCAGTACTTC. Its translation: CASSLNQGVNHEQYF.

The V gene is TRBV2, the J gene TRBJ1-3, with unresolved D. CDR3 length: 14 amino acids. V was shortened by 4 bases and J by 0 bases, with 7 bases between the two germline ends. Per germline, CDR1 SNHLY and CDR2 FYNNEI. The CDR3 here is CASSGHVSGNTIYF. CDR3 DNA sequence: TGTGCCAGCAGTGGACATGTCTCTGGAAACACCATATATTTT.